Here is one TCR beta chain with its context. This entry is derived from a study of shared clonotypes between healthy human individuals. TCRdb's copy holds only in-frame clones and misses some; the assay was immunoSEQ multiplex PCR. The sample lists about 2.3 million clones, just over 90% occurring once. Deletions cut 2 bases from V and 0 bases from J, with 10 bases between. Germline assignment: CDR1 MNHNS and CDR2 SASEGT. The CDR3 is 15 residues long. The gene calls are TRBV6-1 and TRBJ1-1; TRBD1 might be the D (6 bases). The specimen was naive CD4+ T cells from PBMCs. This sample's subset: CD45RA+ positively selected. The sequence was collected from a man aged 18 to 29 in good health. Some clones in this sample may be carry-over from other donors' samples. The CDR3 reads CASSEYGQMNTEAFF. DNA of the CDR3: TGTGCCAGCAGTGAATATGGACAGATGAACACTGAAGCTTTCTTT.